These T cell receptor beta chains were read from a single sample in a study of T cell responses to AZD1222 COVID-19 vaccine. Produced via immunoSEQ multiplex PCR; TCRdb's table is partial and in-frame only. The sample includes approximately 92,000 clones, around 90% of them seen just once. Source: peripheral blood, taken on day 0 of AZD1222 vaccination. The receptors stem from an adult in good health. The CDR3 runs from the conserved cysteine through the conserved F or W. Fields, in order: V gene, J gene, clone size, D gene, CDR3 protein, CDR3 DNA. D genes are given only for firm matches. The size entry is marked missing in some rows and otherwise reads once, few, many or a size class.

>TRBV18|TRBJ1-5|NA|NA
CASSPGDYQPQHF
TGTGCCAGCTCACCAGGGGATTATCAGCCCCAGCATTTT
>TRBV9|TRBJ2-7|NA|TRBD2
CASSALGTSSGEQYF
TGTGCCAGCAGCGCCCTCGGGACTAGCAGTGGCGAGCAGTACTTC
>TRBV6-2/TRBV6-3|TRBJ2-7|NA|TRBD1
CASSWAGTGGEQYF
TGTGCCAGCAGTTGGGCCGGGACAGGAGGCGAGCAGTACTTC
>TRBV7-2|TRBJ1-2|NA|NA
CASSLGGSRGYTF
TGTGCCAGCAGCTTAGGTGGGTCGCGGGGCTACACCTTC
>TRBV19|TRBJ1-5|NA|NA
CATNMISNQPQHF
TGTGCCACAAACATGATTAGCAATCAGCCCCAGCATTTT
>TRBV4-3|TRBJ2-1|once|TRBD2
CASSQVAGGPANEQFF
TGCGCCAGCAGCCAAGTAGCGGGAGGGCCGGCCAATGAGCAGTTCTTC
>TRBV5-4|TRBJ2-5|NA|TRBD1
CASSLRTGQETQYF
TGTGCCAGCAGCCTACGGACAGGACAAGAGACCCAGTACTTC
>TRBV3-1/TRBV3-2|TRBJ2-5|NA|NA
CASSQEGTQGLATQYF
TGTGCCAGCAGCCAAGAGGGCACGCAAGGGCTGGCGACCCAGTACTTC
>TRBV7-9|TRBJ1-6|NA|NA
CASSLVGGSSPLHF
TGTGCCAGCAGCTTAGTGGGAGGGTCCTCACCCCTCCACTTT
>TRBV12-3/TRBV12-4|TRBJ1-2|NA|TRBD1
CASRLTGGDGYTF
TGTGCCAGCAGGCTCACAGGGGGAGATGGCTACACCTTC
>TRBV15|TRBJ2-5|NA|NA
CATSRAGARETQYF
TGTGCCACCAGCAGAGCAGGGGCACGAGAGACCCAGTACTTC
>TRBV4-3|TRBJ2-3|NA|NA
CASSQDYGTDTQYF
TGCGCCAGCAGCCAGGACTATGGCACAGATACGCAGTATTTT
>TRBV18|TRBJ1-4|NA|NA
CASSSQGYLEKLFF
TGTGCCAGCTCATCACAGGGATATTTGGAAAAACTGTTTTTT
>TRBV6-2/TRBV6-3|TRBJ1-1|few|TRBD1
CASSYFAGGAEAFF
TGTGCCAGCAGTTACTTCGCAGGGGGAGCTGAAGCTTTCTTT
>TRBV11-3|TRBJ2-1|NA|TRBD2
CASSLGSSGRADEQFF
TGTGCCAGCAGCTTGGGATCTAGCGGGAGGGCCGATGAGCAGTTCTTC